Presented here are 11 T cell receptor beta chains from one specimen sequenced in a study of blood T cells in healthy people across ages. A sample-barcoded 5' primer and a J-beta primer mix were used in a second PCR of roughly 6 to 11 cycles. TCRdb re-derived calls from the 5' RACE reads in MiXCR, one entry per CDR3 protein. The sample holds just under 550,000 distinct CDR3 sequences; approximately 25% are singletons and the top ten take roughly 10%. In addition, the sample was reused for a study of T cells of mothers and their children.

The sequencing input was blood. The receptors here all came from a boy younger than 18 in good health.

V gene TRBV12-3 or TRBV12-4 combines with J gene TRBJ1-1; TRBD1 matches 10 bases. Losses at the gene ends were 7 bases for V and 0 bases for J; bases not matched to a gene: 11. This CDR3 region has 17 residues. CDR3 amino acids: CASNEGQGSNMNTEAFF. The CDR3 region has the DNA TGTGCCAGCAACGAGGGACAGGGGTCGAACATGAACACTGAAGCTTTCTTT.

The chain combines TRBV7-8 with TRBJ2-2, with D perhaps being TRBD1 or TRBD2 (6 bases each). V lost 0 bases and J 5 bases, leaving 16 bases between the germline ends. The germline V gene has CDR1 SGHVS and CDR2 FQNEAQ. The CDR3 extends over 17 amino acids. CDR3 DNA sequence: TGTGCCAGCAGCTTAGCTGTGACGAGGGGGGCGACCGGGGAGCTGTTTTTT. Amino acids: CASSLAVTRGATGELFF.

This chain connects TRBV4-3 to TRBJ2-1, with D uncertain. Germline CDR1 LGHNA, CDR2 YSLEER. The CDR3 is made up of 16 amino acids. Trimming stripped 1 base from V and 0 bases from J, with 10 bases between. In nucleotides, the CDR3 is TGCGCCAGCAGCCAAGTAGACCGGAGCTCCTACAATGAGCAGTTCTTC. Protein sequence: CASSQVDRSSYNEQFF.

This chain uses TRBV6-2 or TRBV6-3 with TRBJ2-5; 9 nucleotides align to TRBD1. The CDR3 contains 15 residues. With V trimmed by 4 bases and J by 4 bases, 7 bases remained unmatched. Germline V gene lookup returns CDR1 MNHEY and CDR2 SVGEGT. CDR3 coding DNA: TGTGCCAGCAGTTTTGAGACAGGGGGTGCAGAGACCCAGTACTTC. Protein: CASSFETGGAETQYF.

This chain connects TRBV6-2 or TRBV6-3 to TRBJ1-1; D gene ambiguous. The CDR3 is made up of 13 amino acids. CDR1 and CDR2 (germline): MNHEY, SVGEGT. V was clipped by 7 bases and J by 1 base, with 10 bases between them. The CDR3 sequence is CASTERPNTEAFF. CDR3 DNA: TGTGCCAGCACTGAACGCCCGAACACTGAAGCTTTCTTT.

This chain joins TRBV3-1 and TRBJ1-4, with D possibly being TRBD1 (5 bases). The CDR3 is 14 residues long. V was trimmed by 1 base and J by 13 bases, leaving 16 bases between them. Germline-derived CDR1 and CDR2 are LGHDT and YNNKEL (reference sequence). The CDR3 protein is CASSQGAGSARLFF. The CDR3 DNA reads as TGTGCCAGCAGCCAAGGGGCAGGGTCCGCGAGACTGTTTTTT.

The table lists this clonotype with many counts. The V gene is TRBV21-1, the J gene TRBJ2-7; the table assigns TRBD2, which was not confirmed against the DNA. TRBV21-1 is classified as a pseudogene. This CDR3 region has 15 residues. DNA of the CDR3: TGTGCCAGCAGCAAAGGTAGGACTAGCGACCTCGCACAGTACTTC. Translation gives CASSKGRTSDLAQYF.

This clonotype turned up a few times. This rearrangement joins TRBV20-1 to TRBJ1-1; TRBD1 agrees at 9 bases. Germline V gene lookup returns CDR1 DFQATT and CDR2 SNEGSKA (reference sequence). Unmatched junction bases numbered 3, after V lost 4 bases and J lost 3 bases. This CDR3 is built from 13 residues. The CDR3 DNA reads TGCAGTGCTACCTGGACAGGGGACACTGAAGCTTTCTTT. Translated: CSATWTGDTEAFF.

The CDR3 loop reads CSVRGDPRAEQYF. The CDR3 nucleotides are TGCAGCGTAAGAGGGGACCCCCGGGCCGAGCAGTACTTC. The chain combines TRBV29-1 with TRBJ2-7; D is possibly TRBD1 or TRBD2 (5 bases each). The CDR3 has 13 amino acids. Trimming shortened V by 6 bases and J by 6 bases, and 18 bases separated the two germline ends. The V gene's germline CDR1 is SQVTM and CDR2 ANQGSEA.

This clonotype was seen only once. V usage is TRBV6-5 and J usage is TRBJ2-5; D not certain. Germline V lookup: CDR1 MNHEY, CDR2 SVGAGI. Trimming shortened V by 4 bases and J by 5 bases, and 17 bases separated the two germline ends. The CDR3 runs to 15 residues. CDR3 DNA sequence: TGTGCCAGCAGTTCGAAGGACGGTCGTAGGGAGACCCAGTACTTC. It specifies CASSSKDGRRETQYF.

This clonotype appeared a few times. The chain uses TRBV6-1 and TRBJ2-3, with D perhaps matching TRBD1 (6 bases). The germline V and J ends were trimmed by 11 bases and 6 bases, with 15 bases remaining between them. The CDR3 runs to 12 residues. Germline CDR1 MNHNS, CDR2 SASEGT. CDR3 sequence (DNA): TGTGCCGGAACAGGGTTCGGGGATACGCAGTATTTT. Protein: CAGTGFGDTQYF.